This entry lists 25 T cell receptor beta chains sequenced from one sample in a study of blood T cell repertoires in COVID-19. Generated by immunoSEQ multiplex PCR, the TCRdb table keeps only in-frame clones and is missing some. The sample holds over 35,000 clones, roughly 93% seen once. Material: peripheral blood. The receptors were gathered from a man aged 50 to 60 with active COVID-19.

This clone showed up just a few times. The chain joins TRBV11-2 to TRBJ2-2; maybe TRBD2 (6 bases). The CDR3 loop spans 12 amino acids. CDR1 and CDR2 (germline): SGHAT, FQNNGV. V lost 1 base and J 15 bases, leaving 12 bases between the germline ends. CDR3 sequence: CASSLVREMVFF. The CDR3 DNA is TGTGCCAGCAGCTTAGTCCGGGAGATGGTGTTTTTT.

This clone showed up just a few times. The rearrangement uses TRBV2 and TRBJ1-5; 8 bases align to TRBD1. Germline assignment: CDR1 SNHLY and CDR2 FYNNEI. The CDR3 loop spans 18 amino acids. Losses at the gene ends were 4 bases for V and 6 bases for J; bases not matched to a gene: 17. The CDR3 loop is CASSVSIRAGGFSQPQHF. In DNA, the CDR3 is TGTGCCAGCAGTGTATCAATCCGCGCAGGGGGCTTCAGTCAGCCCCAGCATTTT.

This sequence joins TRBV3-1 (or the pseudogene TRBV3-2) and TRBJ2-7; no definite D call. The ends were cut back, 1 base at V and 6 bases at J, with 10 bases in the middle. The CDR3 is 13 residues long. Germline CDR1 reads LGHDT; CDR2 reads YNNKEL (reference sequence). The CDR3 reads CASSQGSPSEQYF. CDR3 nucleotides: TGTGCCAGCAGCCAAGGGTCTCCCAGCGAGCAGTACTTC.

The rearrangement links TRBV2 to TRBJ1-6; 7 bases are a match to TRBD1. Germline CDR1 reads SNHLY; CDR2 reads FYNNEI. The CDR3 has 15 amino acids. Trimming removed 3 bases from V and 10 bases from J; junction bases left unmatched: 9. For the CDR3, the DNA is TGTGCCAGCAGTGAGGGCACGGTGGACAGGTCACCCCTCCACTTT. It is translated as CASSEGTVDRSPLHF.

The CDR3 DNA reads as TGTGCCAGTAGAGTACAGGGGGAGAACACTGAAGCTTTCTTT. The encoded protein is CASRVQGENTEAFF. The V gene is TRBV19, the J gene TRBJ1-1; 8 bases are shared with TRBD1. Germline CDR1 and CDR2: LNHDA and SQIVND (reference sequence). Trimming took 6 bases from V and 1 from J; bases not matched to a gene: 4. The CDR3 sequence is 14 residues long.

The V and J genes are TRBV30 and TRBJ2-5; D perhaps matches TRBD1 (5 bases). V was clipped by 3 bases and J by 5 bases, with 10 bases between them. The CDR3 sequence is 12 residues long. Germline V CDR1 and CDR2: GTSNPN, SVGIG (reference sequence). CDR3 in DNA: TGTGCCTGGAGCGTAAGGGGCGAGACCCAGTACTTC. The encoded protein is CAWSVRGETQYF.

The chain joins TRBV6-2 or TRBV6-3 to TRBJ1-2; D ambiguous. The germline gives CDR1 MNHEY, CDR2 SVGEGT. This CDR3 has 15 amino acids. Between the trimmed V and J ends, which lost 6 bases and 4 bases, there was a span of 18 bases. In DNA form, the CDR3 reads TGTGCCAGCAGCCCATCCGGCAGCGTGATCTATGGCTACACCTTC. As protein: CASSPSGSVIYGYTF.

The rearrangement links TRBV14 to TRBJ2-7; the match to TRBD2 covers 7 bases. Germline CDR1 SGHDN, CDR2 FVKESK. V shed 1 base, J shed 0 bases, and the junction held 3 bases outside the gene matches. The CDR3 covers 15 residues. For the CDR3, the DNA is TGTGCCAGCAGCCAAGGGAGCGGGAACTCCTACGAGCAGTACTTC. As protein: CASSQGSGNSYEQYF.

V is TRBV7-2 and J is TRBJ1-2; D may be TRBD1 (6 bases). The CDR3 spans 15 residues. Between the trimmed V and J ends, which lost 5 bases and 4 bases, there was a span of 17 bases. The germline V gene encodes CDR1 SGHTA and CDR2 FQGNSA. CDR3 nucleotides: TGTGCCAGCAGCGCTAATTCAGGGGAGGGCTATGGCTACACCTTC. It is translated as CASSANSGEGYGYTF.

The V and J genes are TRBV2 and TRBJ2-7, with D unresolved. CDR3 length: 13 residues. V lost 7 bases and J lost 3, with 13 bases in between. In germline, CDR1 is SNHLY, CDR2 FYNNEI. CDR3 coding DNA: TGTGCCAGCATGTCACAGCTATTCTACGAGCAGTACTTC. Translation gives CASMSQLFYEQYF.

This clone showed up just once. The chain joins TRBV5-1 to TRBJ2-1, with 7 bases fitting TRBD1. Germline V lookup: CDR1 SGHRS, CDR2 YFSETQ. CDR3 length: 12 residues. V was clipped by 2 bases and J by 7 bases; unmatched bases: 0. CDR3 region: CASSLQGNEQFF. DNA for the CDR3: TGCGCCAGCAGCTTACAGGGGAATGAGCAGTTCTTC.

This clone has just one count. This chain connects TRBV5-1 to TRBJ2-7, with D hard to call. Germline V gives CDR1 SGHRS, CDR2 YFSETQ. This CDR3 spans 16 amino acids. Trimming removed 0 bases from V and 2 bases from J, with 15 bases in between. The CDR3 sequence: CASSLAGDTPTYEQYF. The CDR3 nucleotides read TGCGCCAGCAGCTTGGCCGGAGATACTCCCACCTACGAGCAGTACTTC.

This sequence joins TRBV5-1 and TRBJ2-2, with 8 nucleotides matching TRBD1. With 4 bases clipped from V and 1 base from J, the junction kept 3 bases outside the gene matches. This CDR3 is 15 amino acids long. Germline V gives CDR1 SGHRS, CDR2 YFSETQ. The CDR3: CASSVTGENTGELFF. In DNA, the CDR3 is TGCGCCAGCAGCGTGACAGGGGAGAACACCGGGGAGCTGTTTTTT.

J is TRBJ1-1 and V is TRBV5-1, with D perhaps matching TRBD1 (5 bases). Looked up from germline, CDR1 is SGHRS and CDR2 is YFSETQ. Trimming took 4 bases from V and 1 from J, leaving 8 bases between them. The CDR3 sequence is 13 residues long. The CDR3 DNA is TGCGCCAGCAGCCCGGGGGAGAACACTGAAGCTTTCTTT. As protein: CASSPGENTEAFF.

This rearrangement joins TRBV2 to TRBJ2-5; weak D call: TRBD2 (6 bases). With 6 bases removed from V and 5 bases from J, the gap between germline ends came to 22 bases. Germline CDR1 reads SNHLY; CDR2 reads FYNNEI. This CDR3 contains 16 residues. The CDR3 DNA reads as TGTGCCAGCAGAAACCCATTTCCGGAGGGGAAGGAGACCCAGTACTTC. It encodes CASRNPFPEGKETQYF.

The chain is built from TRBV9 and TRBJ2-7, with D unclear. Between the trimmed V and J ends, which lost 3 bases and 2 bases, there was a span of 12 bases. This CDR3 has 14 residues. From germline, CDR1 is SGDLS and CDR2 YYNGEE. For the CDR3, the DNA is TGTGCCAGCAGCGCCCCGGGTGTAGCCTACGAGCAGTACTTC. This sequence encodes CASSAPGVAYEQYF.

The chain combines TRBV4-1 with TRBJ2-3, with 8 nucleotides matching TRBD1. The CDR3 sequence is 15 residues long. Germline values: CDR1 MGHRA, CDR2 YSYEKL. The V segment lost 5 bases and the J segment 6 bases; nucleotides outside the gene matches: 10. Written as DNA, the CDR3 is TGCGCCAGCAGCTCAAGCGTCCAGGGGGCGGATACGCAGTATTTT. This encodes CASSSSVQGADTQYF.

Written as DNA, the CDR3 is TGTGCCAGCACCGAGGCTAGCGGGAGCTGGACAAATACGCAGTATTTT. Translating it yields CASTEASGSWTNTQYF. The V gene is TRBV28, the J gene TRBJ2-3; 10 bases fit TRBD2. The ends lost 7 bases at V and 7 bases at J; junction bases unmatched: 14. The CDR3 length is 16 residues. The germline V gene has CDR1 MDHEN and CDR2 SYDVKM.

This sequence joins TRBV5-1 and TRBJ2-1; 10 bases map to TRBD1. V shed 0 bases, J shed 8 bases, and the junction held 8 bases outside the gene matches. Germline V lookup: CDR1 SGHRS, CDR2 YFSETQ. The CDR3 covers 16 residues. CDR3 sequence: CASSLGGQGGRDEQFF. CDR3 DNA sequence: TGCGCCAGCAGCTTGGGCGGACAGGGGGGAAGGGATGAGCAGTTCTTC.

Here the CDR3 DNA reads TGTGCCAGCGGGAGGGTTGCGAACACCGGGGAGCTGTTTTTT. This gives the protein CASGRVANTGELFF. This chain links TRBV2 with TRBJ2-2; 7 nucleotides align to TRBD2. Unmatched junction bases numbered 3, after V lost 8 bases and J lost 0 bases. The germline V gene has CDR1 SNHLY and CDR2 FYNNEI. The CDR3 totals 14 residues.

Only one count was recorded for this clone. The V and J genes are TRBV30 and TRBJ1-5, with D possibly TRBD1 on 5 matching bases. CDR1 and CDR2 from the germline V gene are GTSNPN and SVGIG (reference sequence). V was clipped by 0 bases and J by 8 bases, with 14 bases between them. CDR3 length: 14 residues. The CDR3 reads CAWSVGQGSKPQHF. The CDR3 DNA is TGTGCCTGGAGTGTCGGGCAGGGCAGCAAGCCCCAGCATTTT.

This chain connects TRBV19 to TRBJ1-5; no clear D. Trimming removed 7 bases at V and 9 bases at J, with 19 bases between. The CDR3 has 14 amino acids. Germline V CDR1 and CDR2: LNHDA, SQIVND (reference sequence). CDR3 nucleotides: TGTGCCAGTACTCCCTTTCGTGCAGATGGGCCCCAGCATTTT. Protein product: CASTPFRADGPQHF.

This sequence joins TRBV2 and TRBJ2-1; tentatively, D is TRBD2 (6 bases). CDR1 is SNHLY, CDR2 FYNNEI, per germline. The V and J ends lost 4 bases and 5 bases respectively, with 9 bases between them. The CDR3 contains 13 residues. CDR3 bases: TGTGCCAGCAGTGTACGCGGGAACAATGAGCAGTTCTTC. Protein: CASSVRGNNEQFF.

V is TRBV4-1 and J is TRBJ1-1; D may be TRBD1 (5 bases). Trimming shortened V by 5 bases and J by 5 bases, and 15 bases separated the two germline ends. CDR1 and CDR2 (germline): MGHRA, YSYEKL. This CDR3 has 14 amino acids. CDR3 amino acids: CASSSRDSGTEAFF. The CDR3 bases are TGCGCCAGCAGCTCCCGGGACTCAGGAACTGAAGCTTTCTTT.

V is TRBV28 and J is TRBJ1-5; no reliable D call. There are 14 residues in the CDR3. CDR1 and CDR2 from the germline V gene are MDHEN and SYDVKM. For the CDR3, the DNA is TGTGCTGTAGATACACCGGGAACTAATCAGCCCCAGCATTTT. This encodes CAVDTPGTNQPQHF.